This T cell receptor (beta chain) was obtained from a study of T cell responses to AZD1222 COVID-19 vaccine. Study observations and caveats: Close to half of all spike-specific TCRs reportedly target regions of the variants that are unmutated. Females made up more of the donors, who were largely white British, and clonal diversity may have come out too low.

The assay was immunoSEQ multiplex PCR, and TCRdb's table has in-frame clones only and misses some. The top ten hold about 5% of the sample, which has around 100,000 clones, roughly 91% seen once. About this clone itself: Its antigen is not identified.

V shed 8 bases and J shed 1 base, with 6 bases lying between them. From germline, CDR1 is LNHDA and CDR2 SQIVND (reference sequence). There are 12 residues in the CDR3. The rearrangement links TRBV19 to TRBJ2-1; D remains ambiguous. The clonotype originates from an adult in good health. Sample: peripheral blood, taken on day 0 of AZD1222 vaccination. CDR3 residues: CASAVSYNEQFF. In DNA form, the CDR3 reads TGTGCCAGTGCGGTGTCCTACAATGAGCAGTTCTTC.